These 20 T cell receptor beta chains were all obtained from the same sample, sequenced in a study of blood T cells in healthy people across ages (dated by TCRdb to 2013 to 2016). Library generation was performed with 5' RACE. Sequenced using an Illumina HiSeq 2500. The second PCR ran for about 6 to 11 cycles and used a J-beta primer mix along with a sample-barcoded 5' primer. TCRdb reworked the public reads: Q25 trimming with fastp, MiXCR clone assembly, productive beta chains retained. CDR3 protein sequences are deduplicated, and each keeps its most common genes and DNA. Recorded for this sample are about 800,000 distinct CDR3 sequences; 25% of them occurred a single time. Of the sample, approximately 4% is held by the ten largest clones. The same data also went into a second study, on T cells of mothers and their children.

Material for sequencing was blood. The receptor set was obtained from a boy between 10 and 17 years old in good health.

This clonotype came up a few times. The V gene is TRBV20-1, the J gene TRBJ1-4, with 9 bases fitting TRBD1. Looked up from germline, CDR1 is DFQATT and CDR2 is SNEGSKA (reference sequence). This CDR3 spans 15 amino acids. V lost 5 bases, J lost 5 bases, and 9 bases stayed unmatched. In nucleotides, the CDR3 is TGCAGTGCTTCGCACGCCGGGACAGGGAATGAAAAACTGTTTTTT. Protein: CSASHAGTGNEKLFF.

This clonotype has a handful of counts. The J gene is TRBJ2-2, the V gene TRBV6-6; the D gene could be TRBD1 or TRBD2 (6 bases each). Trimming took 2 bases from V and 3 from J, leaving 7 bases between them. CDR3 length equals 14 residues. Per germline, CDR1 MNHNY and CDR2 SVGAGI (reference sequence). CDR3 DNA: TGTGCCAGCAGTTACAGGGGGGACACCGGGGAGCTGTTTTTT. Translated: CASSYRGDTGELFF.

The V call is TRBV12-3 or TRBV12-4, the J call TRBJ1-5, with a weak D call TRBD1 (6 bases). V lost 6 bases and J 4 bases, leaving 16 bases between the germline ends. The CDR3 is made up of 15 amino acids. CDR3 in amino acids: CASRKQGLWNQPQHF. CDR3 DNA sequence: TGTGCCAGCAGAAAACAGGGTCTGTGGAATCAGCCCCAGCATTTT.

This clonotype was observed a few times. The rearrangement links TRBV29-1 to TRBJ2-2, with 9 positions matching TRBD2. CDR3 size: 14 residues. Germline CDR1 is SQVTM and CDR2 is ANQGSEA. Trimming took 7 bases from V and 5 from J; bases not matched to a gene: 8. The CDR3 loop reads CSAGLATGTGELFF. The DNA for the CDR3 is TGCAGCGCCGGACTAGCGACGGGAACCGGGGAGCTGTTTTTT.

The gene calls are TRBV4-1 and TRBJ2-5, with a weak D call TRBD1 (6 bases). The CDR3 length is 14 residues. Germline V gene sequence: CDR1 MGHRA, CDR2 YSYEKL. V was pared by 3 bases and J by 3 bases, with 11 bases between. The CDR3 DNA sequence: TGCGCCAGCAGCCACCTGGACAGAAAAGAGACCCAGTACTTC. It yields the protein CASSHLDRKETQYF.

The chain recombines TRBV12-3 or TRBV12-4 with TRBJ1-3; D gene unclear. The CDR3 runs to 15 residues. Trimming pared 2 bases from V and 4 bases from J, leaving 12 bases between. CDR3 sequence (DNA): TGTGCCAGCAGTTTATGGGGATTCTCCGGAAACACCATATATTTT. This codes for CASSLWGFSGNTIYF.

This clonotype was detected only a few times. The rearrangement links TRBV5-5 to TRBJ2-6; 7 nucleotides match TRBD1. Germline V gene lookup returns CDR1 SGHKS and CDR2 YYEKEE (reference sequence). V trimming: 5 bases; J trimming: 0 bases; junction bases outside the gene matches: 17. This CDR3 spans 20 amino acids. The CDR3 region has the DNA TGTGCCAGCAGACAGGGGCCAGCGTCCAACCTCCACTCTGGGGCCAACGTCCTGACTTTC. This encodes CASRQGPASNLHSGANVLTF. The entire variable domain, with the rest obtained from reference TRBV5-5 and TRBJ2-6, is as follows: DAGVTQSPTHLIKTRGQQVTLRCSPISGHKSVSWYQQVLGQGPQFIFQYYEKEERGRGNFPDRFSARQFPNYSSELNVNALLLGDSALYLCASRQGPASNLHSGANVLTFGAGSRLTVL.

This clonotype was observed a few times. This chain connects TRBV20-1 to TRBJ2-7, with 10 positions matching TRBD2. This CDR3 spans 14 amino acids. Per the germline V gene, CDR1 is DFQATT and CDR2 is SNEGSKA (reference sequence). With 6 bases clipped from V and 0 bases from J, the junction kept 5 bases outside the gene matches. The DNA for the CDR3 is TGCAGTGCCCCGTTAGCGGGAGGCTCCTACGAGCAGTACTTC. This translates into CSAPLAGGSYEQYF.

This clonotype occurred a few times. The chain carries TRBV29-1 and TRBJ1-2, with 8 positions matching TRBD1. This CDR3 has 12 amino acids. CDR1 and CDR2 from the germline V gene are SQVTM and ANQGSEA. V lost 5 bases to trimming and J lost 6 bases; unmatched junction nucleotides: 5. The CDR3 DNA reads TGCAGCGTTTCGGACAGGGTCCATGGCTACACCTTC. Its protein is CSVSDRVHGYTF. The full variable domain, completed using reference TRBV29-1 and TRBJ1-2, is SAVISQKPSRDICQRGTSLTIQCQVDSQVTMMFWYRQQPGQSLTLIATANQGSEATYESGFVIDKFPISRPNLTFSTLTVSNMSPEDSSIYLCSVSDRVHGYTFGSGTRLTVV.

The V gene is TRBV6-2 or TRBV6-3, the J gene TRBJ2-5; a possible D gene is TRBD2 (6 bases). The DNA end lines up better with TRBJ2-7; the J call may be wrong. Germline CDR1 reads MNHEY; CDR2 reads SVGEGT. This CDR3 has 10 amino acids. The CDR3 region is CASGLLEQYF. As DNA, the CDR3 is TGTGCCAGCGGACTACTCGAGCAGTACTTC.

The chain joins TRBV10-3 to TRBJ1-2; 8 bases are a match to TRBD1. Germline CDR1 reads ENHRY; CDR2 reads SYGVKD. The junction had 10 bases not matched to a gene; V was cut back by 4 bases and J by 6 bases. CDR3 size: 15 residues. The CDR3 DNA follows: TGTGCCATCAGTGCAATCACAGGGGGGGGTGATGGCTACACCTTC. As protein: CAISAITGGGDGYTF.

The chain employs TRBV19 and TRBJ1-4; D is ambiguous. CDR3 length: 14 residues. From germline, CDR1 is LNHDA and CDR2 SQIVND (reference sequence). V was clipped by 5 bases and J by 8 bases, with 15 bases between them. CDR3 sequence (DNA): TGTGCCAGTAGTCCCCTCGACGATAGAGAAAAACTGTTTTTT. Its translation is CASSPLDDREKLFF.

The sample holds many counts of this clonotype. This sequence joins TRBV5-1 and TRBJ2-7; tentative D call: TRBD2 (6 bases). CDR1 is SGHRS, CDR2 YFSETQ, per germline. Trimming removed 4 bases from V and 3 bases from J, with 11 bases in between. CDR3 length: 13 residues. CDR3 loop: CASSRAGNYEQYF. CDR3 DNA sequence: TGCGCCAGCAGCCGGGCGGGAAACTACGAGCAGTACTTC.

This clonotype was detected a few times. The genes are TRBV29-1 and TRBJ2-4; TRBD1 matches at 8 bases. The CDR3 runs 17 residues. Germline CDR1 and CDR2: SQVTM and ANQGSEA. V lost 4 bases to trimming and J lost 0 bases; unmatched junction nucleotides: 11. DNA of the CDR3: TGCAGCGTTGCCTGGTCCCGGGACAGGCTAGCCAAAAACATTCAGTACTTC. Encoded protein: CSVAWSRDRLAKNIQYF.

This clonotype was counted a few times. The rearrangement uses TRBV20-1 and TRBJ2-7; D not resolved. There are 14 residues in the CDR3. CDR1 is DFQATT, CDR2 SNEGSKA, per germline (reference sequence). V was pared by 0 bases and J by 2 bases, with 11 bases between. The CDR3: CSARDLMGTYEQYF. CDR3 sequence (DNA): TGCAGTGCTAGAGATCTTATGGGGACCTACGAGCAGTACTTC.

The J gene is TRBJ2-5, the V gene TRBV4-1; the D gene is possibly TRBD2 (6 bases). The germline gives CDR1 MGHRA, CDR2 YSYEKL. CDR3 size: 16 residues. V lost 1 base and J 11 bases, leaving 23 bases between the germline ends. The CDR3 DNA reads as TGCGCCAGCAGCCAAGTCGTCAGCGCGGGTGCTCGGGAGCAGTACTTC. Its protein is CASSQVVSAGAREQYF.

The rearrangement links TRBV20-1 to TRBJ1-4; TRBD1 might be the D (5 bases). The CDR3 extends over 15 amino acids. The V end lost 0 bases, the J end lost 1 base, and 9 bases lay between the germline ends. Germline V CDR1 and CDR2: DFQATT, SNEGSKA (reference sequence). CDR3: CSARESGGTNEKLFF. The CDR3 DNA reads TGCAGTGCTAGAGAGTCGGGGGGAACTAATGAAAAACTGTTTTTT.

This chain uses TRBV3-1 with TRBJ2-1; D is unresolved. The germline V gene encodes CDR1 LGHDT and CDR2 YNNKEL (reference sequence). The CDR3 consists of 15 residues. V was cut by 6 bases and J by 6 bases, with 18 bases left in between. CDR3 DNA: TGTGCCAGCAGATCCAGCGCCAGGAAGACCAATGAGCAGTTCTTC. It is translated as CASRSSARKTNEQFF.

This sequence joins TRBV24-1 and TRBJ2-5; the match to TRBD1 covers 8 bases. The CDR3 covers 14 residues. The V segment lost 4 bases and the J segment 1 base; nucleotides outside the gene matches: 1. Germline CDR1 reads KGHDR; CDR2 reads SFDVKD. CDR3 coding DNA: TGTGCCACCAGTGAAACAGGGGGCCAAGAGACCCAGTACTTC. Protein product: CATSETGGQETQYF.

The chain has TRBV25-1 and TRBJ2-5, with 12 bases matching TRBD2. The CDR3 totals 16 residues. CDR1 MGHDK and CDR2 SYGVNS come from the germline V gene. V gave up 3 bases and J gave up 2 bases; unmatched junction bases: 4. The CDR3 DNA sequence: TGTGCCAGCAGTGAGGTGACTAGCGGGGGACAAGAGACCCAGTACTTC. Encoded protein: CASSEVTSGGQETQYF.